Below, 21 T cell receptor beta chains from the same sample are listed, as sequenced in a study of blood T cell repertoires in COVID-19. Clones were read by immunoSEQ multiplex PCR, and TCRdb kept only the in-frame ones, dropping some. The sample records about 150,000 clones, around 84% being singletons. Sample: peripheral blood. These receptors all come from a human donor with acute or convalescent COVID-19. The donor label of this sample is uncertain.

This clone was found a few times. The chain uses TRBV6-5 and TRBJ1-2; TRBD1 matches at 8 bases. CDR1 and CDR2 (germline): MNHEY, SVGAGI. The CDR3 covers 13 residues. The ends lost 5 bases at V and 8 bases at J; junction bases unmatched: 7. The CDR3 DNA is TGTGCCAGCAGTCAGGACAGGGTAATCGGCTACACCTTC. It encodes CASSQDRVIGYTF.

For this clone: Germline and junction disagree at one end, which may indicate a read error. The rearrangement uses TRBV3-1 (or the pseudogene TRBV3-2) and TRBJ1-5; D is unclear. This CDR3 comprises 14 residues. Germline CDR1 is LGHDT and CDR2 is YNNKEL (reference sequence). The CDR3 DNA is TGTGCCAGCAGCCTCGGCGGTAGCGATCAGCCCCAGCATTTT. Translation: CASSLGGSDQPQHF.

With regard to this clone: The identical CDR3 is also encoded by other nucleotide sequences in the sample. The chain uses TRBV6-2 or TRBV6-3 and TRBJ2-3; 8 bases agree with TRBD2. From germline, CDR1 is MNHEY and CDR2 SVGEGT. This CDR3 spans 17 amino acids. V lost 0 bases and J lost 1; bases outside the gene matches: 6. CDR3 loop: CASSYSPPGGGTDTQYF. The CDR3 nucleotides are TGTGCCAGCAGTTACTCGCCACCGGGAGGGGGCACAGATACGCAGTATTTT.

The chain has TRBV19 and TRBJ2-1; 7 bases align to TRBD1. V was pared by 4 bases and J by 0 bases, with 6 bases of the junction left unmatched. The CDR3 is 16 amino acids. Germline V gene data show CDR1 as LNHDA and CDR2 as SQIVND (reference sequence). CDR3 region: CASSRTGYSSYNEQFF. CDR3 DNA sequence: TGTGCCAGTAGTAGGACAGGATACAGCTCCTACAATGAGCAGTTCTTC.

This chain joins TRBV9 and TRBJ2-1; 9 positions agree with TRBD2. With V trimmed by 1 base and J by 4 bases, 9 bases remained unmatched. The CDR3 loop spans 17 amino acids. CDR1 and CDR2 from the germline V gene are SGDLS and YYNGEE. The CDR3 DNA reads TGTGCCAGCAGCGTAACCCTAATAGCGGGGGAATACAATGAGCAGTTCTTC. It encodes CASSVTLIAGEYNEQFF.

The V and J genes are TRBV5-4 and TRBJ1-1; the match to TRBD1 covers 7 bases. Germline CDR1 SGHNT, CDR2 YYREEE (reference sequence). V dropped 4 bases and J dropped 3; count of bases not matched to a gene: 9. CDR3 length: 15 residues. The CDR3 sequence: CASSARQGIDTEAFF. The DNA for the CDR3 is TGTGCCAGCAGCGCCAGACAGGGAATAGACACTGAAGCTTTCTTT.

The V and J genes are TRBV7-2 and TRBJ1-5, with 7 bases matching TRBD1. Germline trimming cut 5 bases from V and 4 bases from J; bases unmatched to any gene: 11. The CDR3 is 16 amino acids. Germline values: CDR1 SGHTA, CDR2 FQGNSA. The CDR3 sequence is CASSAQTGISNQPQHF. The CDR3 DNA is TGTGCCAGCAGCGCCCAGACAGGGATAAGTAATCAGCCCCAGCATTTT.

Relative to its sample, this clone is medium-sized. The V call is TRBV4-3, the J call TRBJ2-7; 12 positions match TRBD1. The CDR3 is 17 residues long. With V trimmed by 0 bases and J by 7 bases, 10 bases remained unmatched. Germline CDR1 is LGHNA and CDR2 is YSLEER. The CDR3 region is CASSQDGPGQGAREQYF. CDR3 in DNA: TGCGCCAGCAGCCAAGATGGTCCGGGACAGGGGGCGAGGGAGCAGTACTTC.

V and J are TRBV15 and TRBJ2-1, with 11 bases fitting TRBD2. The germline gives CDR1 LNHNV, CDR2 YYDKDF (reference sequence). This CDR3 contains 15 residues. V was clipped by 1 base and J by 8 bases; unmatched bases: 4. CDR3: CATSRVLAGVYEQFF. The CDR3 nucleotides are TGTGCCACCAGCAGAGTACTAGCGGGAGTGTATGAGCAGTTCTTC.

The V call is TRBV6-5, the J call TRBJ2-7, with 8 bases that match TRBD2. V shed 6 bases and J 7 bases; nucleotides not matched to a gene: 8. Germline V gene sequence: CDR1 MNHEY, CDR2 SVGAGI. The CDR3 extends over 13 amino acids. The CDR3, as DNA: TGTGCCAGCAGCCCCGGGGGGGCGCGGGAGCAGTACGTC. Residues: CASSPGGAREQYV.

In DNA, the CDR3 is TGCGCCAGCAGCATAGATTCTAGCGGGATCACAGATACGCAGTATTTT. Its translation: CASSIDSSGITDTQYF. The gene calls are TRBV5-1 and TRBJ2-3; 9 bases line up with TRBD2. Losses at the gene ends were 4 bases for V and 2 bases for J; bases not matched to a gene: 8. The germline gives CDR1 SGHRS, CDR2 YFSETQ. This CDR3 comprises 16 residues. Variable domain in full (rest from reference TRBV5-1 and TRBJ2-3): KAGVTQTPRYLIKTRGQQVTLSCSPISGHRSVSWYQQTPGQGLQFLFEYFSETQRNKGNFPGRFSGRQFSNSRSEMNVSTLELGDSALYLCASSIDSSGITDTQYFGPGTRLTVL.

This clone was seen once. V and J are TRBV3-1 (or the pseudogene TRBV3-2) and TRBJ1-2; 7 bases line up with TRBD1. Germline CDR1 LGHDT, CDR2 YNNKEL (reference sequence). J lost 7 bases, V lost 2 bases, and 4 bases had no gene match. The CDR3 is made up of 13 amino acids. The CDR3 is CASSQRGTAGYTF. In DNA form, the CDR3 reads TGTGCCAGCAGCCAAAGAGGGACAGCTGGCTACACCTTC.

The rearrangement joins TRBV7-3 to TRBJ2-1; TRBD2 is a possible D gene (5 bases). The CDR3 spans 12 residues. V lost 5 bases to trimming and J lost 7 bases, with 9 bases between them. CDR1 is SGHTA, CDR2 FQGTGA, per germline. The CDR3 nucleotides read TGTGCCAGCAGCCGGTCGGGAAATGAGCAGTTCTTC. Its protein product is CASSRSGNEQFF.

This clone was counted once. J is TRBJ2-3 and V is TRBV5-6; 11 bases line up with TRBD1. CDR1 and CDR2 from the germline V gene are SGHDT and YYEEEE. The CDR3 contains 15 residues. J was trimmed by 6 bases and V by 4 bases; bases with no gene match: 7. Here the CDR3 reads CASSPDRGLTDTQYF. As DNA, the CDR3 is TGTGCCAGCAGCCCGGACAGGGGGCTTACCGATACGCAGTATTTT.

The V gene is TRBV2, the J gene TRBJ1-6; 9 bases are a match to TRBD1. The CDR3 length is 17 residues. Looked up from germline, CDR1 is SNHLY and CDR2 is FYNNEI. Unmatched junction bases numbered 11, after V lost 3 bases and J lost 8 bases. The CDR3 DNA reads as TGTGCCAGCAGTGATAGGCCCCCCGGGACAGGGTATTCACCCCTCCACTTT. Encoded protein: CASSDRPPGTGYSPLHF.

The V and J genes are TRBV29-1 and TRBJ1-3, with D maybe TRBD1 (5 bases). CDR3 length: 13 residues. Trimming stripped 6 bases from V and 3 bases from J, with 12 bases between. CDR1 and CDR2 (germline): SQVTM, ANQGSEA. CDR3 coding DNA: TGCAGCGTCCTAAGGGGAGGTGGAAACACCATATATTTT. Protein: CSVLRGGGNTIYF.

V usage is TRBV2 and J usage is TRBJ2-3; TRBD2 matches 13 bases. The CDR3 spans 16 residues. V lost 6 bases, J lost 1 base, and 4 bases stayed unmatched. CDR1 SNHLY and CDR2 FYNNEI come from the germline V gene. CDR3 protein: CASSPGTSGGTDTQYF. DNA of the CDR3: TGTGCCAGCAGCCCCGGGACTAGCGGGGGCACAGATACGCAGTATTTT. Together with reference TRBV2 and TRBJ2-3, the CDR3 gives the full variable domain: EPEVTQTPSHQVTQMGQEVILRCVPISNHLYFYWYRQILGQKVEFLVSFYNNEISEKSEIFDDQFSVERPDGSNFTLKIRSTKLEDSAMYFCASSPGTSGGTDTQYFGPGTRLTVL.

The chain recombines TRBV11-1 with TRBJ1-1; the D gene is possibly TRBD1 (6 bases). The CDR3 is made up of 14 amino acids. CDR1 SGHAT and CDR2 FQDESV come from the germline V gene (reference sequence). Trimming cost V 3 bases and J 1 base, with 9 bases left between them. The CDR3 DNA is TGTGCCAGCAGCTTCCTACAGGGGAACACTGAAGCTTTCTTT. Its protein is CASSFLQGNTEAFF. The variable domain in full, completed from reference TRBV11-1 and TRBJ1-1, reads EAEVAQSPRYKITEKSQAVAFWCDPISGHATLYWYRQILGQGPELLVQFQDESVVDDSQLPKDRFSAERLKGVDSTLKIQPAELGDSAMYLCASSFLQGNTEAFFGQGTRLTVV.

CDR3 in amino acids: CASSATGGGYGYTF. In DNA, the CDR3 is TGTGCCAGCAGTGCGACAGGGGGCGGCTATGGCTACACCTTC. The J gene is TRBJ1-2, the V gene TRBV2; 10 nucleotides line up with TRBD1. Germline V gene sequence: CDR1 SNHLY, CDR2 FYNNEI. Losses at the gene ends were 4 bases for V and 4 bases for J; bases not matched to a gene: 3. This CDR3 contains 14 residues. The full variable domain, with the rest looked up from reference TRBV2 and TRBJ1-2, is EPEVTQTPSHQVTQMGQEVILRCVPISNHLYFYWYRQILGQKVEFLVSFYNNEISEKSEIFDDQFSVERPDGSNFTLKIRSTKLEDSAMYFCASSATGGGYGYTFGSGTRLTVV.

This clone appeared once. The gene calls are TRBV6-5 and TRBJ1-2, with 8 positions matching TRBD1. Trimming at V came to 8 bases and at J to 7 bases, leaving 6 bases not matched to a gene. Germline V CDR1 and CDR2: MNHEY, SVGAGI. This CDR3 region has 12 residues. The DNA for the CDR3 is TGTGCCAGCGCCCGGACAGGGTCTGGCTACACCTTC. It is translated as CASARTGSGYTF.

This chain joins TRBV6-2 or TRBV6-3 and TRBJ1-2; D gene uncertain. The V gene lost 3 bases and the J gene lost 7 bases, with 12 bases spanning the gap. The length of the CDR3 is 13 residues. Germline loops: CDR1 MNHEY, CDR2 SVGEGT. CDR3 bases: TGTGCCAGCAGTTATCGGCGGGAAGGTGGCTACACCTTC. The encoded protein is CASSYRREGGYTF.